The sample holds many counts of the clone carrying this T cell receptor beta chain. What it recognizes is unknown. Sequencing libraries of naive CD8 cells derived from approximately 20,000 to 980,000 sorted cells with 10%, 30% or 50% RNA. Making the bulk TCR libraries relied on previously described methods and listed TCR primers. TCRdb reprocessed the PCR reads via MiXCR and lists one record per CDR3 protein. The sample yields some 65,000 distinct CDR3 sequences, under 20% seen once. The entry originates in a study of molecular identifiers for immune sequencing clone quantification. Study in general: In replicates, RNA taken from roughly 18,000 or 92,000 naive CD8 cells was divided five ways, and four portions underwent sequencing. Study conclusions and caveats: Clones above 20 RNA copies contained over 98% of effector molecules but under 1% of naive ones.

Germline V gives CDR1 LNHDA, CDR2 SQIVND (reference sequence). The CDR3 spans 14 residues. Trimming stripped 5 bases from V and 7 bases from J, with 17 bases between. The chain is built from TRBV19 and TRBJ1-1, with D possibly being TRBD1 (6 bases). The receptor was isolated from a human donor in good health. Some libraries in this study had Jurkat cell RNA spiked in. Sequenced input: naive CD8+ T cells from blood, with Jurkat cell RNA spiked in. The sample's subset: FACS-sorted CD8+CD4-CCR7+CD45RA+ naive T cells. In DNA form, the CDR3 reads TGTGCCAGTAGTCTCATGGCAGGGGTTGTTGAAGCTTTCTTT. This codes for CASSLMAGVVEAFF.